Presented here are 31 T cell receptor beta chains from one specimen sequenced in a study of T cell repertoires in cytomegalovirus infection (dated 2019 in TCRdb). TCRdb records Illumina HiSeq 1500 as the sequencer. The public reads were run again by TCRdb, first through fastp at Q25 and then through MiXCR, and only productive beta chains were kept. One record per CDR3 amino acid sequence lists the most common genes and DNA. The sample data list under 800,000 distinct CDR3 sequences, and more than 20% of these were observed just once. Less than 10% of the sample comes from the top ten. Sequenced sample: CD8+ T cells from PBMCs. The receptors stem from a human donor in good health (CMV status not recorded). Some clones in this sample may be carry-over from other donors' samples.

This clonotype was seen a few times. This rearrangement joins TRBV7-2 to TRBJ2-3; possibly TRBD2 for D (5 bases). The CDR3 extends over 15 amino acids. V lost 5 bases and J lost 3, with 15 bases in between. Germline V gene data show CDR1 as SGHTA and CDR2 as FQGNSA. The CDR3 region is CASSPWRSMTDTQYF. CDR3 nucleotide sequence: TGTGCCAGCAGCCCCTGGAGGAGTATGACAGATACGCAGTATTTT.

Only a few counts were recorded for this clonotype. The V gene is TRBV6-1, the J gene TRBJ1-4, with D uncertain. The CDR3 length is 15 residues. Germline V gives CDR1 MNHNS, CDR2 SASEGT. Trimming took off 5 bases at V and 7 bases at J, with 17 bases between the two ends. CDR3 bases: TGTGCCAGCAGTAACAGAACACCTTATGCTGAAAAACTGTTTTTT. Protein sequence: CASSNRTPYAEKLFF.

This clonotype was seen repeatedly, ten times or more. The chain has TRBV7-8 and TRBJ2-3; no clear D. Per the germline V gene, CDR1 is SGHVS and CDR2 is FQNEAQ. The V gene lost 3 bases and the J gene lost 3 bases, with 7 bases spanning the gap. The CDR3 sequence is 13 residues long. The CDR3 spells CASSLWTTDTQYF. The CDR3 nucleotides are TGTGCCAGCAGCTTGTGGACGACAGATACGCAGTATTTT. Variable domain in full (rest from reference TRBV7-8 and TRBJ2-3): GAGVSQSPRYKVAKRGQDVALRCDPISGHVSLFWYQQALGQGPEFLTYFQNEAQLDKSGLPSDRFFAERPEGSVSTLKIQRTQQEDSAVYLCASSLWTTDTQYFGPGTRLTVL.

This clonotype was observed many times. This chain links TRBV7-9 with TRBJ1-2; D not certain. Germline V CDR1 and CDR2: SEHNR, FQNEAQ (reference sequence). Trimming stripped 1 base from V and 4 bases from J, with 16 bases between. CDR3 size: 16 residues. The CDR3 sequence is CASSLGETWQGYGYTF. In nucleotides, the CDR3 is TGTGCCAGCAGCTTAGGGGAAACATGGCAAGGCTATGGCTACACCTTC.

This clonotype was seen more than once but under ten times. The CDR3: CASSPFKTAYEQYF. The CDR3 nucleotides read TGTGCCAGCAGCCCCTTTAAGACGGCCTACGAGCAGTACTTC. The V call is TRBV14, the J call TRBJ2-7; no clear D gene. The germline CDR1 and CDR2 sequences are SGHDN and FVKESK. Between the trimmed V and J ends, which lost 4 bases and 2 bases, there was a span of 12 bases. The CDR3 is 14 amino acids.

This clonotype appeared a few times. This rearrangement joins TRBV5-4 to TRBJ1-1; D is possibly TRBD1 (6 bases). The CDR3 runs to 18 residues. The V gene's germline CDR1 is SGHNT and CDR2 YYREEE (reference sequence). V lost 2 bases to trimming and J lost 1 base, with 21 bases between them. In DNA, the CDR3 is TGTGCCAGCAGCTTTACCTCGGCGCGGGGGCGGGGGAACACTGAAGCTTTCTTT. Its protein product is CASSFTSARGRGNTEAFF.

This clonotype was detected many times. V and J are TRBV7-6 and TRBJ2-7; D ambiguous. The germline V and J ends were trimmed by 1 base and 5 bases, with 18 bases remaining between them. The germline CDR1 and CDR2 sequences are SGHVS and FNYEAQ. CDR3 length: 16 amino acids. The CDR3 is CASSLELAGIMDEQYF. DNA of the CDR3: TGTGCCAGCAGCTTAGAGTTAGCTGGGATTATGGACGAGCAGTACTTC.

This clonotype was picked up many times. The J gene is TRBJ2-7, the V gene TRBV7-8, with D perhaps matching TRBD1 (5 bases). This CDR3 is 12 amino acids long. Trimming took off 2 bases at V and 5 bases at J, with 7 bases between the two ends. Germline assignment: CDR1 SGHVS and CDR2 FQNEAQ. CDR3 DNA: TGTGCCAGCAGCTTACAGGGAAACGAGCAGTACGTC. It codes for CASSLQGNEQYV.

This chain connects TRBV14 to TRBJ1-2; D gene uncertain. From germline, CDR1 is SGHDN and CDR2 FVKESK. This CDR3 comprises 14 residues. V was cut by 4 bases and J by 0 bases, with 9 bases left in between. The DNA of the CDR3 is TGTGCCAGCAGCCCGATGCGGACTAACTATGGCTACACCTTC. It is translated as CASSPMRTNYGYTF.

The chain recombines TRBV7-6 with TRBJ2-1; either TRBD1 or TRBD2 may supply D (5 bases each). Trimming removed 5 bases from V and 5 bases from J, with 22 bases in between. This CDR3 has 17 residues. CDR1 is SGHVS and CDR2 is FNYEAQ in the germline V gene. CDR3 protein: CASSPLPRDGLHNEQFF. The CDR3 bases are TGTGCCAGCAGCCCACTCCCCCGGGACGGTCTTCACAATGAGCAGTTCTTC.

This chain uses TRBV5-6 with TRBJ2-3; D may match TRBD1 or TRBD2 (6 bases each). This CDR3 spans 15 amino acids. Trimming shortened V by 5 bases and J by 1 base, and 14 bases separated the two germline ends. Germline loops: CDR1 SGHDT, CDR2 YYEEEE. The CDR3 region is CASSWGASGTDTQYF. The CDR3 region has the DNA TGTGCCAGCAGTTGGGGGGCTAGCGGCACAGATACGCAGTATTTT.

Points on this clonotype: Possible read error: a much larger clone is one base away. CDR3 residues: CASSLPTSDATDTRYF. CDR3 in DNA: TGTGCCAGCAGCCTACCGACTAGCGACGCCACAGATACGCGGTATTTT. The chain couples TRBV7-9 to TRBJ2-3, with 8 nucleotides matching TRBD2. Germline V CDR1 and CDR2: SEHNR, FQNEAQ (reference sequence). The CDR3 totals 16 residues.

In this sample, this clonotype turned up a few times. The V call is TRBV2, the J call TRBJ1-1; possibly TRBD1 for D (5 bases). The V end lost 8 bases, the J end lost 1 base, and 14 bases lay between the germline ends. Per germline, CDR1 SNHLY and CDR2 FYNNEI. The CDR3 runs to 14 residues. The CDR3 DNA reads TGTGCCAGCCCTCTTGGGGCAGCGAACACTGAAGCTTTCTTT. Protein sequence: CASPLGAANTEAFF. Combining the CDR3 with reference TRBV2 and TRBJ1-1 gives the whole variable domain EPEVTQTPSHQVTQMGQEVILRCVPISNHLYFYWYRQILGQKVEFLVSFYNNEISEKSEIFDDQFSVERPDGSNFTLKIRSTKLEDSAMYFCASPLGAANTEAFFGQGTRLTVV.

The J gene is TRBJ2-1, the V gene TRBV7-3; D may correspond to TRBD1 or TRBD2 (5 bases each). The CDR3 is 14 amino acids. CDR1 and CDR2 from the germline V gene are SGHTA and FQGTGA. Trimming stripped 2 bases from V and 8 bases from J, with 13 bases between. CDR3 in DNA: TGTGCCAGCAGCTTATACGTCCAGGGACATGAGCAGTTCTTC. Amino acid sequence: CASSLYVQGHEQFF.

The V call is TRBV29-1, the J call TRBJ1-2; D uncertain. CDR1 and CDR2 (germline): SQVTM, ANQGSEA. This CDR3 has 12 residues. V lost 5 bases and J 8 bases, leaving 15 bases between the germline ends. CDR3 DNA sequence: TGCAGCGTTTCCTATCGACGCGACGGCTACACCTTC. Translating gives CSVSYRRDGYTF.

The V call is TRBV20-1, the J call TRBJ1-1; D remains unclear. The CDR3 covers 14 residues. Trimming shortened V by 0 bases and J by 4 bases, and 12 bases separated the two germline ends. Germline values: CDR1 DFQATT, CDR2 SNEGSKA (reference sequence). In nucleotides, the CDR3 is TGCAGTGCTAGAGATAAAGAGGCGACCACTGAAGCTTTCTTT. It encodes CSARDKEATTEAFF.

The sample holds many counts of this clonotype. The V call is TRBV6-2 or TRBV6-3, the J call TRBJ2-7; perhaps TRBD1 as D (6 bases). Per germline, CDR1 MNHEY and CDR2 SVGEGT. The ends were cut back, 0 bases at V and 4 bases at J, with 13 bases in the middle. This CDR3 is 15 amino acids long. CDR3 DNA: TGTGCCAGCAGTTACTCGTTGGGACACCCTTACGAGCAGTACGTC. Its translation: CASSYSLGHPYEQYV.

The V and J genes are TRBV6-6 and TRBJ2-7, with 8 bases matching TRBD2. J was trimmed by 6 bases and V by 7 bases; bases with no gene match: 11. In germline, CDR1 is MNHNY, CDR2 SVGAGI (reference sequence). The CDR3 consists of 14 residues. CDR3 sequence reads: CASNWERGPGEQYF. In DNA form, the CDR3 reads TGTGCCAGCAACTGGGAGCGGGGGCCGGGCGAGCAGTACTTC.

This clonotype was seen a handful of times. The CDR3 region is CASSEPLLGGIVGEQYF. The CDR3 DNA follows: TGTGCCAGCAGTGAGCCCTTACTAGGGGGGATAGTAGGCGAGCAGTACTTC. This chain links TRBV6-5 with TRBJ2-7, with D perhaps given as TRBD1 or TRBD2 (6 bases each). Germline CDR1 MNHEY, CDR2 SVGAGI. The CDR3 sequence is 17 residues long. V lost 5 bases and J 6 bases, leaving 26 bases between the germline ends.

This clonotype was detected only once. The genes are TRBV13 and TRBJ2-1; D call uncertain. This CDR3 contains 13 residues. The germline gives CDR1 PRHDT, CDR2 FYEKMQ (reference sequence). Between the trimmed V and J ends, which lost 7 bases and 4 bases, there was a span of 11 bases. The CDR3 DNA sequence: TGTGCCAGCATCAAGACGGCTTACAATGAGCAGTTCTTC. It encodes CASIKTAYNEQFF.

Details on this clonotype: A clone one base away is much larger, so this may be a read error. The chain combines TRBV7-4 with TRBJ2-1, with 13 bases that match TRBD2. CDR1 is SGHVT and CDR2 is SQSDAQ in the germline V gene. This CDR3 is built from 18 residues. CDR3 protein: CPSSPPGLAGTDYNEQFF. In DNA, the CDR3 is TGTCCCAGCAGCCCTCCGGGACTAGCGGGGACAGATTACAATGAGCAGTTCTTC.

The table lists this clonotype with a few counts. The chain uses TRBV6-6 and TRBJ1-1, with D tentatively TRBD1 (5 bases). Germline V gene data show CDR1 as MNHNY and CDR2 as SVGAGI (reference sequence). The CDR3 is 14 residues long. Trimming left V 2 bases short and J 3 bases short, with 10 bases between. The CDR3 spells CASSYKGGDTEAFF. The DNA of the CDR3 is TGTGCCAGCAGTTACAAGGGAGGGGACACTGAAGCTTTCTTT.

This clonotype was seen more than once but under ten times. The J gene is TRBJ1-1, the V gene TRBV27; 8 bases agree with TRBD1. Germline V lookup: CDR1 MNHEY, CDR2 SMNVEV (reference sequence). The CDR3 extends over 15 amino acids. V trimming: 5 bases; J trimming: 4 bases; junction bases outside the gene matches: 9. The CDR3 DNA is TGTGCCAGCAGTCCGCGGACAGGGTTCAGCACTGAAGCTTTCTTT. Translating it yields CASSPRTGFSTEAFF.

There are many counts of this clonotype. This chain joins TRBV7-4 and TRBJ2-5; D may correspond to TRBD1 or TRBD2 (5 bases each). The germline gives CDR1 SGHVT, CDR2 SQSDAQ. The CDR3 totals 14 residues. The CDR3 is CAYPGAGSQETQYF. The CDR3 nucleotides read TGTGCTTACCCCGGGGCCGGATCCCAAGAGACCCAGTACTTC.

V is TRBV14 and J is TRBJ2-3; 13 bases fit TRBD2. V lost 1 base to trimming and J lost 3 bases; unmatched junction nucleotides: 1. Germline V gene data show CDR1 as SGHDN and CDR2 as FVKESK. There are 16 residues in the CDR3. The CDR3 DNA reads TGTGCCAGCAGCCAAGCGGGACTAGCGGGGACAGATACGCAGTATTTT. It translates to CASSQAGLAGTDTQYF.

The chain combines TRBV19 with TRBJ1-1, with D perhaps matching TRBD1 (6 bases). V lost 2 bases and J lost 0, with 10 bases in between. The CDR3 is made up of 15 amino acids. Germline V gives CDR1 LNHDA, CDR2 SQIVND (reference sequence). CDR3 DNA: TGTGCCAGTAGTATATTTGGGGGCCTGAACACTGAAGCTTTCTTT. Translation gives CASSIFGGLNTEAFF. The complete variable domain, with remaining parts taken from reference TRBV19 and TRBJ1-1, reads DGGITQSPKYLFRKEGQNVTLSCEQNLNHDAMYWYRQDPGQGLRLIYYSQIVNDFQKGDIAEGYSVSREKKESFPLTVTSAQKNPTAFYLCASSIFGGLNTEAFFGQGTRLTVV.

This clonotype came up a few times. The genes are TRBV29-1 and TRBJ2-1, with D perhaps matching TRBD1 (5 bases). The V and J ends lost 3 bases and 0 bases respectively, with 9 bases between them. CDR1 and CDR2 (germline): SQVTM, ANQGSEA. The CDR3 consists of 14 residues. Here the CDR3 reads CSVEAGYSYNEQFF. The CDR3 nucleotides are TGCAGCGTTGAGGCAGGGTACTCCTACAATGAGCAGTTCTTC.

The sample holds a few counts of this clonotype. V is TRBV6-6 and J is TRBJ1-1; a weak D match, TRBD1 (6 bases). The CDR3 is made up of 12 amino acids. V lost 3 bases, J lost 6 bases, and 8 bases lay in between. The germline V gene encodes CDR1 MNHNY and CDR2 SVGAGI (reference sequence). The CDR3 loop is CASSYRGAEAFF. The CDR3 coding sequence is TGTGCCAGCAGTTATAGGGGGGCTGAAGCTTTCTTT.

This clonotype was seen a handful of times. Here the CDR3 reads CASSEKADTQYF. The CDR3 DNA sequence: TGTGCCAGCAGTGAAAAGGCAGATACGCAGTATTTT. The chain employs TRBV2 and TRBJ2-3; D remains unclear. The CDR3 is 12 residues long. Trimming cost V 2 bases and J 4 bases, with 4 bases left between them. The V gene's germline CDR1 is SNHLY and CDR2 FYNNEI.

This sequence joins TRBV20-1 and TRBJ1-1; D call uncertain. This CDR3 comprises 16 residues. Germline loops: CDR1 DFQATT, CDR2 SNEGSKA (reference sequence). Trimming left V 1 base short and J 2 bases short, with 17 bases between. DNA of the CDR3: TGCAGTGCTAGAGTCCACGAGTCAGTCTATAACACTGAAGCTTTCTTT. Translating it yields CSARVHESVYNTEAFF.

This clonotype was observed a handful of times. The chain has TRBV5-5 and TRBJ2-3; D gene uncertain. V lost 6 bases and J lost 6, with 11 bases in between. Germline CDR1 is SGHKS and CDR2 is YYEKEE (reference sequence). The CDR3 contains 12 residues. In DNA, the CDR3 is TGTGCCAGCACTCCTATTTGGGATACGCAGTATTTT. Its protein is CASTPIWDTQYF.